The entry below describes one T cell receptor (beta chain). The record originates from a study of graft-versus-host responses after intestinal transplantation. Clones were read by immunoSEQ multiplex PCR, and TCRdb kept only the in-frame ones, dropping some. The data hold tens of thousands of clones, with roughly 89% observed a single time. CDR3 length: 14 amino acids. Germline CDR1 is SGDLS and CDR2 is YYNGEE. V shed 3 bases and J shed 6 bases, with 13 bases lying between them. The rearrangement links TRBV9 to TRBJ1-3, with D possibly being TRBD1 (6 bases). This clonotype originated in a human patient who received an intestinal transplant, so some T cells may come from the graft donor. This specimen consisted of PBMCs, obtained just over 64 days after intestinal transplantation. CDR3 coding DNA: TGTGCCAGCAGCGCGAGAGACAGGCCAAACACCATATATTTT. This translates into CASSARDRPNTIYF.